This entry is about one T cell receptor beta chain. Primers targeting TRAV and TRBV primed first-strand cDNA, covering alpha and beta chains. TCR amplification ran 15 to 25 PCR cycles using constant-region and V-primer adapter primers. Using its own MiXCR run on the reads, TCRdb lists one record per CDR3 protein. The data show about 20,000 distinct CDR3 sequences, around 67% seen once. The sample comes from a study of low-dose radiotherapy and immunotherapy resistance in tumors. Study at large: Members of Cohort 2 were treated with 1 Gy per fraction every two weeks; their total was 13 Gy over 26 weeks. Cyclophosphamide was given intravenously at 200 mg/m2 every two weeks, and each dose came one day before radiation and immunotherapy.

CDR3 length: 12 amino acids. Germline CDR1 SQVTM, CDR2 ANQGSEA. Trimming took off 5 bases at V and 1 base at J, with 8 bases between the two ends. The TCR was taken from a human donor with advanced metastatic prostate, ovarian, gallbladder or colorectal cancer (not recorded which). This table probably holds off-target reads from a library built for another chain. This rearrangement joins TRBV29-1 to TRBJ2-5; D gene ambiguous. The CDR3 spells CSVRRAQETQYF. Here the CDR3 DNA reads TGCAGCGTTAGACGGGCCCAAGAGACCCAGTACTTC.